This TCR beta chain was profiled in a study of T cell responses to AZD1222 COVID-19 vaccine. General observations from the study: There were vaccine-associated CD4 TCRs across spike, dominant at 160-218 and 743-854. Clonal diversity was possibly underestimated, and the donors were mostly white British, with more females. Sampling that yielded the repertoires occurred only after the peak T cell response.

The CDR3 is made up of 13 amino acids. Notes on this clone: Its matching antigen is unknown. The junction does not match germline at one end; this may be a read error.

The assay was immunoSEQ multiplex PCR, and TCRdb's table has in-frame clones only and misses some. The repertoire holds 140,000 or so clones, with about 89% as singletons. This specimen consisted of peripheral blood, obtained on day 0 of AZD1222 vaccination. The chain has TRBV12-3 or TRBV12-4 and TRBJ2-7; D call uncertain. This clonotype originated in an adult in good health. The CDR3 loop reads CASRLDWFYEQYF. The CDR3 DNA is TGTGCCAGCAGGTTAGACTGGTTTTACGAGCAGTACTTC.